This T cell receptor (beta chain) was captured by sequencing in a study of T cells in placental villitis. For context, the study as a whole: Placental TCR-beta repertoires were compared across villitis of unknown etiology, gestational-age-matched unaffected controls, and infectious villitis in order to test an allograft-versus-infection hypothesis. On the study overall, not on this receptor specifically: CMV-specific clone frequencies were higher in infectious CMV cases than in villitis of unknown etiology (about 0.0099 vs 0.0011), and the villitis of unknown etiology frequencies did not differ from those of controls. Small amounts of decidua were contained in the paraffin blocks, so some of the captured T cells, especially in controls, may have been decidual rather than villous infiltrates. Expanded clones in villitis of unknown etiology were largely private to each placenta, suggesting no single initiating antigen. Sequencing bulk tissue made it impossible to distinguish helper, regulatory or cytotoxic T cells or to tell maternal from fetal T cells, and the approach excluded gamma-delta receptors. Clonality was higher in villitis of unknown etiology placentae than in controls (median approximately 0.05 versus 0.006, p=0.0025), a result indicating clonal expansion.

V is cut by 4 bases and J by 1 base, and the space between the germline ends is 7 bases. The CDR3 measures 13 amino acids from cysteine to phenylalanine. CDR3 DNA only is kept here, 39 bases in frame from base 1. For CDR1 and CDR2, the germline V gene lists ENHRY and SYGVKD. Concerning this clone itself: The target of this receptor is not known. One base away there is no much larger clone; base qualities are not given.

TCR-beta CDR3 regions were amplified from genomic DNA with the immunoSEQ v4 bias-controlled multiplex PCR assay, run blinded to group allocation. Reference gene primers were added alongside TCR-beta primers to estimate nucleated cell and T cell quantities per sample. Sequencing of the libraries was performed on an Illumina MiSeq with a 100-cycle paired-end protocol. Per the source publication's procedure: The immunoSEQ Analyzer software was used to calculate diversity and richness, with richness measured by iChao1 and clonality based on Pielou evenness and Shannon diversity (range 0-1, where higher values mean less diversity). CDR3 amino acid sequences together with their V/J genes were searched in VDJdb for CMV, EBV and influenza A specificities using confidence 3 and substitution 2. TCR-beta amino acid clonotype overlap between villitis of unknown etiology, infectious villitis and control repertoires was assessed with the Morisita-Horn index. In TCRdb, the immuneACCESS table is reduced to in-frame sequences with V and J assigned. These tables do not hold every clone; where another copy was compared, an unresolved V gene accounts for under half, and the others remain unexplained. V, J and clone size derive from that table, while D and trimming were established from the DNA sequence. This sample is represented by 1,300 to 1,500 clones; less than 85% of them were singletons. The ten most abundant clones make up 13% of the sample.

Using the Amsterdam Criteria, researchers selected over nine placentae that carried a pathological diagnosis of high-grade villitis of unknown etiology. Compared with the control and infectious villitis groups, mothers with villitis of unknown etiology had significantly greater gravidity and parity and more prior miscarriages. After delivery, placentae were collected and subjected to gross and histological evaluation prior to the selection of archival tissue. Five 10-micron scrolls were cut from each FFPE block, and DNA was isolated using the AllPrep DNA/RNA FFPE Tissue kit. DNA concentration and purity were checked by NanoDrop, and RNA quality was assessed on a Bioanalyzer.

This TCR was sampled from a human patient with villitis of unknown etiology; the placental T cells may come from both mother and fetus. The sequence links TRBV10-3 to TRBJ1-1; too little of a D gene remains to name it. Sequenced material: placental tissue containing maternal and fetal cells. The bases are TGTGCCATCAGTGTGCCAGGGAACACTGAAGCTTTCTTT. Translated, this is CAISVPGNTEAFF.